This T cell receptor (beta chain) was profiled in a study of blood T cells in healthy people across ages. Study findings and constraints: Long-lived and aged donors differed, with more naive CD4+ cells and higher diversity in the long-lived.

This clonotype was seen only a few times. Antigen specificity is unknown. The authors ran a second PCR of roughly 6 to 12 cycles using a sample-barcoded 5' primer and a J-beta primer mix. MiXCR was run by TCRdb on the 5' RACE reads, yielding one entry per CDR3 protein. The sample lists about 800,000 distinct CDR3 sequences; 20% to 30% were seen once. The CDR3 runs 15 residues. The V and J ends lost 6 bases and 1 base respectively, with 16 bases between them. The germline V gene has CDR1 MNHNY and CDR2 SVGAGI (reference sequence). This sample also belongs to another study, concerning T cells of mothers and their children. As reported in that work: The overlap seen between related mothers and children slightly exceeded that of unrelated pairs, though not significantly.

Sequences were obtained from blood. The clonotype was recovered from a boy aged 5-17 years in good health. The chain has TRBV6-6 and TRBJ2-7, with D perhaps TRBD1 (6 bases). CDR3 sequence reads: CASRPPRDTSYEQYF. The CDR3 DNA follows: TGTGCCAGCAGGCCTCCCCGGGACACATCCTACGAGCAGTACTTC.